This T cell receptor beta chain was found in a study of shared T cell receptors in the human thymus. Clones were sequenced by immunoSEQ multiplex PCR, and TCRdb holds only the in-frame ones, with some missing. The table has approximately 660,000 clones, approximately 87% seen once. V lost 3 bases to trimming and J lost 0 bases, with 9 bases between them. The CDR3 covers 14 residues. The germline V gene encodes CDR1 MDHEN and CDR2 SYDVKM. In addition, the sample was reused for a study of human thymus T cells. That source reports: Healthy Finnish infants undergoing corrective surgery for congenital heart defects provided the donor material. During corrective heart surgery, resections were taken, and the thymus tissue came from them. Repertoires from thymus and blood appeared to show biased V and J gene usage. The related literature has documented a marked overlap of thymic repertoires among unrelated individuals.

Sequences were obtained from thymocytes. This TCR was recovered from a boy under three years old with a congenital heart defect. V is TRBV28 and J is TRBJ2-7; D gene unclear. The CDR3 region is CASSFRRSSYEQYF. The DNA of the CDR3 is TGTGCCAGCAGTTTCAGGCGAAGCTCCTACGAGCAGTACTTC.